The present entry profiles one TCR beta chain with its context. Its target is not known. Germline values: CDR1 MNHNS, CDR2 SASEGT. Unmatched junction bases numbered 16, after V lost 6 bases and J lost 4 bases. This CDR3 comprises 17 residues. Stated treatment: approximately 10-day PBMC culture with coronavirus spike peptide pools or control peptides (ViraFEST assay). The data derive from a study of vaccination and CD4 T cells after COVID-19. Study background: Vaccinees got either two BNT162b2 doses or two mRNA-1273 doses. At a median approximately 100 days (range 35 to 161) after diagnosis, post-COVID samples were drawn. Cells received overlapping spike peptides from SARS-CoV-2, HCoV-NL63, HCoV-OC43 and HCoV-229E as stimulation.

The Oncomine TCR Beta short-read assay was applied to DNA of cultured CD4+ T cells. In this case, cultured CD4+ T cells provided the extracted genomic DNA. TCRdb re-derived calls from the PCR reads in MiXCR, one entry per CDR3 protein. The data hold roughly 20,000 distinct CDR3 sequences, with roughly 29% observed a single time. The sequence derives from a human donor with COVID-19. The chain uses TRBV6-1 and TRBJ1-1, with TRBD1 matching 8 bases. Sequencing was performed on cultured CD4+ T cells from blood. The CDR3 DNA reads as TGTGCCAGCAGCCGATTTTTGGATCAGGGGGCTCGCACTGAAGCTTTCTTT. This gives the protein CASSRFLDQGARTEAFF.